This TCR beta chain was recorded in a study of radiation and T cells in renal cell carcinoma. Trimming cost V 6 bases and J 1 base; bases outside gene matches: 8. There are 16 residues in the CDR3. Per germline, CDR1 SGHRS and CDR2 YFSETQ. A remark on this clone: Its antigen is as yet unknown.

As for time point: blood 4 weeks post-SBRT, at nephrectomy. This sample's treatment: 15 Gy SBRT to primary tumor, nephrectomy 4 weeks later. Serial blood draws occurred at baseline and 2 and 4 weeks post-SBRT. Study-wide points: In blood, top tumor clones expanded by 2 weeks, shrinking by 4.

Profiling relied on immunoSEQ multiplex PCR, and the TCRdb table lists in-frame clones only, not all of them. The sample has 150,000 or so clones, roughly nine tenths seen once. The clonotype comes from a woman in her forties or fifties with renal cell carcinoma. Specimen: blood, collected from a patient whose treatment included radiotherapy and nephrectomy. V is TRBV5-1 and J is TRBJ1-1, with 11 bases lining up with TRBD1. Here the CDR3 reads CASTVGTGGANTEAFF. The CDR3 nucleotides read TGCGCCAGCACCGTCGGGACAGGGGGTGCGAACACTGAAGCTTTCTTT.